This T cell receptor (beta chain) was captured by sequencing in a study of cytomegalovirus exposure and HLA in healthy donors. Study findings and constraints: The study labeled roughly 160 TCR beta chains cytomegalovirus-associated. Prior analysis indicated that the majority of TCR beta V segments exhibited productivity approximately 87% or approximately 30% of the time. Later analysis associated a missense DCLRE1C variant with TCR beta V- and J-gene trimming. With high specificity and sensitivity, the classifier reportedly diagnosed cytomegalovirus status.

Remarks on this clone: Its antigen is unidentified.

Both 60 Vbeta primers and 13 Jbeta primers went into the PCR. Assay: immunoSEQ multiplex PCR; the TCRdb copy retains only in-frame clones and omits some. The sample consists of tens of thousands of clones, roughly three quarters of them appearing once. V gave up 8 bases and J gave up 8 bases; unmatched junction bases: 10. This CDR3 contains 13 residues. Germline lookup yields CDR1 SGHNT and CDR2 YYREEE (reference sequence). The chain employs TRBV5-4 and TRBJ2-1; 7 bases map to TRBD2. The receptor's source is a woman aged 25 to 39 in good health and CMV-seronegative. Sequencing was done on a sample of PBMCs. CDR3 nucleotide sequence: TGTGCCAGTAGAGCGGGGCCTACCGATGAGCAGTTCTTC. It yields the protein CASRAGPTDEQFF. Drawing the rest from reference TRBV5-4 and TRBJ2-1, the complete variable domain is ETGVTQSPTHLIKTRGQQVTLRCSSQSGHNTVSWYQQALGQGPQFIFQYYREEENGRGNFPPRFSGLQFPNYSSELNVNALELDDSALYLCASRAGPTDEQFFGPGTRLTVL.